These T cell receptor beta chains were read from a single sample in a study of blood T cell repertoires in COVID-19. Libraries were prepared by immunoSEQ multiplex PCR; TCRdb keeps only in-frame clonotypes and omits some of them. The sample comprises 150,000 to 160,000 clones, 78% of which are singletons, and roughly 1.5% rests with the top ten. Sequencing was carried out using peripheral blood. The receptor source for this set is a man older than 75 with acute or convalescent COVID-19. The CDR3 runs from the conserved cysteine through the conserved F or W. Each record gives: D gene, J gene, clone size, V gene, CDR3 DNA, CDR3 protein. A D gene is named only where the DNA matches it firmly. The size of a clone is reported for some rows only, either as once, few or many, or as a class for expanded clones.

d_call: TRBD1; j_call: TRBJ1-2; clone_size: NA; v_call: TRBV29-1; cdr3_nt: TGCAGCGTTGACTCGGGACAGGTCTATGGCTACACCTTC; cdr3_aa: CSVDSGQVYGYTF
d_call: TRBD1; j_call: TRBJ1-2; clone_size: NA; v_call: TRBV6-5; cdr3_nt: TGTGCCAGCAGCCCAACGGGACAGCTGTATGGCTACACCTTC; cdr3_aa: CASSPTGQLYGYTF
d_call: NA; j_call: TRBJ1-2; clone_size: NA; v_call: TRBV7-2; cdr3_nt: TGTGCCAGCAGCTTAGACGCAGGCTATGGCTACACCTTC; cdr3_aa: CASSLDAGYGYTF
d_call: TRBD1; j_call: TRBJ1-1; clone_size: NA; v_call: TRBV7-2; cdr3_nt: TGTGCCAGCAGCTTGGGACAGGGGAACACTGAAGCTTTCTTT; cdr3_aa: CASSLGQGNTEAFF
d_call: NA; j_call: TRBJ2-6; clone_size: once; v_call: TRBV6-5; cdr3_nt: TGTGCCAGCAGCCAGTACTCTGGGGCCAACGTCCTGACTTTC; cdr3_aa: CASSQYSGANVLTF
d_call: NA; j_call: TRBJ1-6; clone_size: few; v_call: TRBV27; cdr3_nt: TGTGCCAGCAGCAGACCTACAGGGTCCGGTTCACCCCTCCACTTT; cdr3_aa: CASSRPTGSGSPLHF
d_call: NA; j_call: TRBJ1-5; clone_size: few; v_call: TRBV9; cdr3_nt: TGTGCCAGCAGCCTGGGGGGGCGACAGCCCCAGCATTTT; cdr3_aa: CASSLGGRQPQHF
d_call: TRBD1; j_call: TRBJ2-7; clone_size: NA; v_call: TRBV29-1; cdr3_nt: TGCAGCGTTGAAGAGGGACAGGGAAGAGGCGAGCAGTACTTC; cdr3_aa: CSVEEGQGRGEQYF
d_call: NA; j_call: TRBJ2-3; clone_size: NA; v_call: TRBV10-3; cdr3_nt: TGTGCCATCAGTGGGGGCAGGGCCCCGACAGATACGCAGTATTTT; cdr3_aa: CAISGGRAPTDTQYF
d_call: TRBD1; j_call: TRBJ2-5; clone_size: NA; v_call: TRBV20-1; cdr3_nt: TGCAGTGCTAGTTTGGGAAGGGGGCGCTTAGAGACCCAGTACTTC; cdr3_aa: CSASLGRGRLETQYF
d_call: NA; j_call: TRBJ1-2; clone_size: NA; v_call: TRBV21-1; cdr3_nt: TGTGCCAGCAGCAAAGCAGCCGGACAGGGGAGGGTTTTTTATGGCTACACCTTC; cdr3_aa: CASSKAAGQGRVFYGYTF
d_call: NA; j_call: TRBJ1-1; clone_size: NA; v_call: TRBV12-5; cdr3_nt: TGTGCTAGTGGCCCAAGGGGCGGGGCTGAAGCTTTCTTT; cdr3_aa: CASGPRGGAEAFF
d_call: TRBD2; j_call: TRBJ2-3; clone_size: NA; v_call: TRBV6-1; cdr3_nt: TGTGCCAGCAGTGAAATACTTCTAAGCGGGGGCTCGACAGATACGCAGTATTTT; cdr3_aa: CASSEILLSGGSTDTQYF
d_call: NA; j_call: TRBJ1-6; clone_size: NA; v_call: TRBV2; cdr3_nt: TGTGCCAGCAAGGTCGGGGGGACGTCCTATAATTCACCCCTCCACTTT; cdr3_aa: CASKVGGTSYNSPLHF
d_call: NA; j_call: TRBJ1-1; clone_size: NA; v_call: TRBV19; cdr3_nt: TGTGCCAGTAGTATAGAGGCAGGGTTGCGCACTGAAGCTTTCTTT; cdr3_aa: CASSIEAGLRTEAFF
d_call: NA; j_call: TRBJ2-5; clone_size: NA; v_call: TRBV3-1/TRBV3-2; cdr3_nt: TGTGCCAGCAGCGAAAGGACTAAAAGGGAGACCCAGTACTTC; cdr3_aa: CASSERTKRETQYF
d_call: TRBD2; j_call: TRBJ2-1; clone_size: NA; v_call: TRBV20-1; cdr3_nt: TGCAGTGCTAGTCGCTCCACTAGCGGGGGGGCAGGTTCCTACAATGAGCAGTTCTTC; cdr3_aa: CSASRSTSGGAGSYNEQFF
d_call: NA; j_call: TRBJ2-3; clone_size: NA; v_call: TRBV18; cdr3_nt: TGTGCCAGCTCACCCCCAGGGGTAGATACGCAGTATTTT; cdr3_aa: CASSPPGVDTQYF
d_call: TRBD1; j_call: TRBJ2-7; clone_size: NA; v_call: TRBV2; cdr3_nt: TGTGCCAGCAGTTCCCGGACAGGGGTGGGAGAGCAGTACTTC; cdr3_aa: CASSSRTGVGEQYF
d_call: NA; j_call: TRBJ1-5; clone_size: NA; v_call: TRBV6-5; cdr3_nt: TGTGCCAGCAGTTACTATGGTGGACAGAATCAGCCCCAGCATTTT; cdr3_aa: CASSYYGGQNQPQHF
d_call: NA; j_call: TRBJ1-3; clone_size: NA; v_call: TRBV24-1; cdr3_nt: TGTGCCACCAGCTATGGAAACACCATATATTTT; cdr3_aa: CATSYGNTIYF
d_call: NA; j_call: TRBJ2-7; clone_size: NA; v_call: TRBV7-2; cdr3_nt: TGTGCCAGCAGCTTAGATGTTCATAGCTACGAGCAGTACTTC; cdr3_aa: CASSLDVHSYEQYF
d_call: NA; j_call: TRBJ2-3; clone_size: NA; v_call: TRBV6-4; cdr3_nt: TGTGCCAGCAGTGACTCAGGGGTAGGGACAGATACGCAGTATTTT; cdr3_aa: CASSDSGVGTDTQYF
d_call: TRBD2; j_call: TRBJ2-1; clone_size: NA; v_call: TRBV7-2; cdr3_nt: TGTGCCAGCACCCTATCCCATGGGCTAGCGGGGGGGAGTGGTGAGCAGTTCTTC; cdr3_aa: CASTLSHGLAGGSGEQFF
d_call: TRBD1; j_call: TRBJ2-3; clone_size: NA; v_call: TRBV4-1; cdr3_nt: TGCGCCAGCAGCCATACAGGGGCACCGGGTATTCGCACAGATACGCAGTATTTT; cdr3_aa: CASSHTGAPGIRTDTQYF
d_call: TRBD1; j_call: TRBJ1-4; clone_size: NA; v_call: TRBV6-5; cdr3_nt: TGTGCCAGCGAAGGGACAGCTAATGAAAAACTGTTTTTT; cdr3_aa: CASEGTANEKLFF